One and the same sample provided the 3 T cell receptor beta chains below, sequenced in a study of T cell repertoires in cytomegalovirus infection. One entry per CDR3 protein results from TCRdb running MiXCR on the reads. Among hundreds of thousands of distinct CDR3 sequences listed, roughly 24% were seen once. The sequencing sample was made of CD8+ T cells from PBMCs. These receptors all come from a human donor in good health (CMV status not recorded). Some clones in this sample may be carry-over from other donors' samples.

This clonotype was observed many times. V usage is TRBV7-2 and J usage is TRBJ2-7; weak D call: TRBD2 (6 bases). V was pared by 0 bases and J by 0 bases, with 9 bases between. CDR3 length: 15 amino acids. CDR1 is SGHTA and CDR2 is FQGNSA in the germline V gene. The CDR3 is CASSLAWRGSYEQYV. DNA of the CDR3: TGTGCCAGCAGCTTAGCGTGGCGGGGCTCCTACGAGCAGTACGTC.

The V call is TRBV29-1, the J call TRBJ1-5; a possible D gene is TRBD1 (5 bases). Trimming removed 6 bases from V and 1 base from J, with 7 bases in between. CDR3 length: 12 residues. Germline loops: CDR1 SQVTM, CDR2 ANQGSEA. In DNA, the CDR3 is TGCAGCGTATCAGGGAGCAATCAGCCCCAGCATTTT. This sequence encodes CSVSGSNQPQHF.

This clonotype was found once. J is TRBJ2-3 and V is TRBV12-3 or TRBV12-4; D might be TRBD1 or TRBD2, each matching 6 bases. The ends were cut back, 3 bases at V and 1 base at J, with 14 bases in the middle. The CDR3 sequence is 16 residues long. The CDR3 DNA reads as TGTGCCAGCAGTTTTGGAGGGGGGCAGGGCACAGATACGCAGTATTTT. Its protein product is CASSFGGGQGTDTQYF.